This TCR beta chain was obtained from a study of T cells in Graves' hyperthyroidism and ophthalmopathy. What was amplified from RNA transcripts were TCR beta CDR3 regions. HTBI primers were employed in a first-round RT-PCR of the TCR CDR3. From the multiplex PCR reads, TCRdb called clonotypes with MiXCR, one entry per CDR3 protein. The sample contains about 640,000 distinct CDR3 sequences, 20% of which appear only once. CDR1 is MDHEN and CDR2 is SYDVKM in the germline V gene. Trimming cost V 4 bases and J 0 bases, with 7 bases left between them. This CDR3 is 15 amino acids long. The table lists this clonotype with a few counts.

Material for sequencing was blood. The receptor was isolated from a man under 40 with Graves' ophthalmopathy. The chain joins TRBV28 to TRBJ2-6; no firm D call. The CDR3 loop reads CASSSVSSGANVLTF. The CDR3 nucleotides read TGTGCCAGCAGTTCTGTGAGCTCTGGGGCCAACGTCCTGACTTTC. Variable domain in full (rest from reference TRBV28 and TRBJ2-6): DVKVTQSSRYLVKRTGEKVFLECVQDMDHENMFWYRQDPGLGLRLIYFSYDVKMKEKGDIPEGYSVSREKKERFSLILESASTNQTSMYLCASSSVSSGANVLTFGAGSRLTVL.